One T cell receptor (beta chain) is described in this entry. These data originate in a study of shared T cell receptors in the human thymus. Germline loops: CDR1 SQVTM, CDR2 ANQGSEA. The CDR3 length is 20 residues. J gave up 2 bases and V 7 bases, and 21 bases lay outside the gene matches. Clones were read by immunoSEQ multiplex PCR, and TCRdb kept only the in-frame ones, dropping some. Among about 660,000 clones listed, approximately 87% were seen once. The data also belong to a second study, concerning human thymus T cells. This second study says: It was from resections taken during corrective heart surgery that the thymus tissue came. Blood and thymic repertoires both appeared biased in V and J gene usage. Thymic repertoires overlap heavily among unrelated individuals, related research has reported.

The specimen sequenced was thymocytes. This clonotype was sampled from a boy under two years old with a congenital heart defect. This rearrangement joins TRBV29-1 to TRBJ2-1; 12 nucleotides line up with TRBD2. The CDR3 here is CSAHGLPGLAGLLTYNEQFF. Written as DNA, the CDR3 is TGCAGCGCCCATGGACTGCCGGGACTAGCGGGCCTATTAACCTACAATGAGCAGTTCTTC.